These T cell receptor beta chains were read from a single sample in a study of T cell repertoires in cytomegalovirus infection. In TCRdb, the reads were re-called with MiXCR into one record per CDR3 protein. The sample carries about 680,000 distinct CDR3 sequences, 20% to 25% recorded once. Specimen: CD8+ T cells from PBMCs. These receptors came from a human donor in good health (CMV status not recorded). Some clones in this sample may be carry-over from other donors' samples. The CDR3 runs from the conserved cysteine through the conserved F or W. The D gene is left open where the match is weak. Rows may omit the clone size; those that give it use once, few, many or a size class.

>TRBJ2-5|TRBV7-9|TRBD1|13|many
TGTGCCAGCAGCGGACAGGACTCAGAGACCCAGTACTTC
CASSGQDSETQYF
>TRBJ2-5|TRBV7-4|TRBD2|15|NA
TGTGCCAGCAGAACGGGGGGACCGGGGAGAGAGACCCAGTACTTC
CASRTGGPGRETQYF
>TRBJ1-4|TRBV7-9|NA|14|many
TGTGCCAGCAGCCCCCCGAGAGGAAATGAAAAACTGTTTTTT
CASSPPRGNEKLFF
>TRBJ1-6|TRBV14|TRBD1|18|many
TGTGCCAGCAGCCAAGATCCGCGACAGGGCGGCTATAATTCACCCCTCCACTTT
CASSQDPRQGGYNSPLHF
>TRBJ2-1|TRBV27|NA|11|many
TGTGCCAGCACCCAGGGCAATGAGCAGTTCTTC
CASTQGNEQFF
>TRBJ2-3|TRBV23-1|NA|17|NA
TGCGCCAGCAGTCAATGGACCGGACAGATGTTCTCAGATACGCAGTATTTT
CASSQWTGQMFSDTQYF
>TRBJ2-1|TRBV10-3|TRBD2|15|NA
TGTGCCACCCGGTGGATTGTTAGCGGGGGGGCAGAGCAGTTCTTC
CATRWIVSGGAEQFF
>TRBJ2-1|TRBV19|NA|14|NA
TGTGCCAGTAACGGCAGGGGCTCCTACAATGAGCAGTTCTTC
CASNGRGSYNEQFF
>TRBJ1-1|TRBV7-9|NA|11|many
TGTGCCAGCAGCTTACAGGGTGAAGCTTTCTTT
CASSLQGEAFF
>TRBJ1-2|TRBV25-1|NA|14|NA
TGTGCCAGCAGTGATCAGGCGGGGTTCTATGGCTACACCTTC
CASSDQAGFYGYTF
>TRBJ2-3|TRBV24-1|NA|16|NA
TGTGCCACCAGGCCCCCTGACAGGGAGGAACCAGATACGCAGTATTTT
CATRPPDREEPDTQYF
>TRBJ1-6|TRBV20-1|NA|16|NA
TGCAGTGCACGAGCTAAGAGTAGCTCCTATAATTCACCCCTCCACTTT
CSARAKSSSYNSPLHF
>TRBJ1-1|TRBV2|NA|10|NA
TGTGCCAGCAGAGAGATTGAAGCTTTCTTT
CASREIEAFF
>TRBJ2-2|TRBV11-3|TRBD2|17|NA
TGTGCCAGCAGCCCCCGGACTAGCGGGGCTCACACCGGGGAGCTGTTTTTT
CASSPRTSGAHTGELFF
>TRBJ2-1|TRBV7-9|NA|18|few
TGTGCCAGCAGTATAGGGACCGCTCGGCAACGAGCCTACAATGAGCAGTTCTTC
CASSIGTARQRAYNEQFF
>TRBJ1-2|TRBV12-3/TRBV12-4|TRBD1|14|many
TGTGCCAGCAGCTCGGGACAGGGGGCCTATGGCTACACCTTC
CASSSGQGAYGYTF
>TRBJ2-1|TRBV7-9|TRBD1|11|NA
TGTGCCAGCAGGCGGACAGGGACGAAGTTCTTC
CASRRTGTKFF
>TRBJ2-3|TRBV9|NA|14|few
TGTGCCAGCAGCGGGAGGGGACCACCAGATACGCAGTATTTT
CASSGRGPPDTQYF
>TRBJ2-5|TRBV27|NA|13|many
TGTGCCAGCAGTTTGGTTTATCAAGAGACCCAGTACTTC
CASSLVYQETQYF
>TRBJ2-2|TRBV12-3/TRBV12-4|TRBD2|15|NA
TGTGCCAGCAGTTTAGAAGCGGGGGGGTTAGGGGAGCTGTTTTTT
CASSLEAGGLGELFF
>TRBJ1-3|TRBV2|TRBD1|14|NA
TGTGCCAACAGCTGGGGGGACAGTCAGAACACCATATATTTT
CANSWGDSQNTIYF
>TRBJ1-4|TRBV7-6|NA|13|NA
TGTGCCAACAGCTTAGGTGTCTTGGACGGACTGTTTTTT
CANSLGVLDGLFF
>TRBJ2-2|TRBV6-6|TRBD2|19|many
TGTGCCAGCAGTGCCCCGGGACTAGCGGGGGGGTTATGGATCGGGGAGCTGTTTTTT
CASSAPGLAGGLWIGELFF
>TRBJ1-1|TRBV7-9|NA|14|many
TGTGCCAGCAGCCTCCGGGTCGCCGGGACTGAAGCTTTCTTT
CASSLRVAGTEAFF
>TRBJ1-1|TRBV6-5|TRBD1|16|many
TGTGCCAGCAGTCTCGGGACAGGGGAGGTTTGGACTGAAGCTTTCTTT
CASSLGTGEVWTEAFF
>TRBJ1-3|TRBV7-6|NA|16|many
TGTGCCAGCAGCTTAGGTTTCGCCAACTCTGGAAACACCATATATTTT
CASSLGFANSGNTIYF
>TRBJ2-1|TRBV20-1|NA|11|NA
TGCAGTGCTAGAGTAGAAGATGAGCAGTTCTTC
CSARVEDEQFF
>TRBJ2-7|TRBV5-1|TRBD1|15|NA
TGCGCCAGCAGCTTGGCCGACAGGGGGGACTACGAGCAGTACTTC
CASSLADRGDYEQYF
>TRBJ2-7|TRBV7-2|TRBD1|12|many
TGTGCCAGCAGCCCGACAGGGTGGGAGCAGTACTTC
CASSPTGWEQYF
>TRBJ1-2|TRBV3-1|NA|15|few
TGTGCCAGCAGCCTTCCTAACCGGGCCCCGGGCGGCTACACCTTC
CASSLPNRAPGGYTF
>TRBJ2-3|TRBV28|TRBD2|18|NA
TGTGCCAGCAGTTTTGGGGCTAGCGGGGGGTCCTCCACAGATACGCAGTATTTT
CASSFGASGGSSTDTQYF
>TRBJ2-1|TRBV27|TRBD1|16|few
TGTGCCAGCAGTTTATACTCCGGGGACAGCTCCAATGAGCAGTTCTTC
CASSLYSGDSSNEQFF
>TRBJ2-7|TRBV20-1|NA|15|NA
TGCAGTGCTGAGTACCACCACTTAGCGTCCTACGAGCAGTACTTC
CSAEYHHLASYEQYF
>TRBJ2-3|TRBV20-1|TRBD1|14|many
TGCAGTGCGTCCGGGACAGGGGACCCAGATACGCAGTATTTT
CSASGTGDPDTQYF
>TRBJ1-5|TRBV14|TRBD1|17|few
TGTGCCAGCAGCCACCTGACAGGGGGAAAGGTCAATCAGCCCCAGCATTTT
CASSHLTGGKVNQPQHF
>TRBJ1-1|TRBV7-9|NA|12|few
TGTGCCAGCAGCGCCGCGAGGGGGAATGCTTTCTTT
CASSAARGNAFF
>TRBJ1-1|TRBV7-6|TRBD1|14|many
TGTGCCAGCAGCTCGGGGACAGGGCTTACTGAAGCTTTCTTT
CASSSGTGLTEAFF
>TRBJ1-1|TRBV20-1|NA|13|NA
TGCAGTGCTAGGAGTTGGGCAAACACTGAAGCTTTCTTT
CSARSWANTEAFF
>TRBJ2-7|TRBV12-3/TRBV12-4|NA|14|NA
TGTGCCAGCGCCGACCTACAGGAGTCCTACGAGCAGTACTTC
CASADLQESYEQYF
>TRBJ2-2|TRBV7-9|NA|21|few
TGTGCCAGCAGCTTATACCCCCCCGACCCAGGGGCACTAACGAGTGACGGGGAGCTGTTTTTT
CASSLYPPDPGALTSDGELFF
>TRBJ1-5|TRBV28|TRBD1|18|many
TGTGCCAGCAGTCCGACCGGGACAGGGCCTTATAGCAATCAGCCCCAGCATTTT
CASSPTGTGPYSNQPQHF
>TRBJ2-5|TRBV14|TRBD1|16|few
TGTGCCAGCAGCCAAGAATTCGGGACAGTCAAAGAGACCCAGTACTTC
CASSQEFGTVKETQYF